Listed below are T cell receptor beta chains from one sample, sequenced in a study of CD8 T cells in Susac syndrome. TCRdb reprocessed the immunoSEQ multiplex PCR reads with MiXCR, giving one entry per CDR3 protein. The table includes hundreds of thousands of distinct CDR3 sequences, roughly 85% detected once. The specimen sequenced was CD8+ T cells from PBMCs. Receptors originate from a human donor with multiple sclerosis. CDR3s include the opening cysteine and the closing phenylalanine or tryptophan. D genes are given only for firm matches. Clone size is stated in some rows and not others, as once, few, many or a class when expanded.

cdr3_aa cdr3_nt clone_size j_call v_call d_call
CASNLGLAGGVYEQYF TGTGCCAGCAATCTTGGACTAGCGGGAGGTGTCTACGAGCAGTACTTC . TRBJ2-7 TRBV6-2/TRBV6-3 TRBD2
CASRLEFYEQYF TGTGCCAGCAGACTGGAGTTCTACGAGCAGTACTTC . TRBJ2-7 TRBV12-3/TRBV12-4 .
CASRAGQGGNQPQHF TGTGCCAGCAGGGCAGGACAGGGCGGCAATCAGCCCCAGCATTTT . TRBJ1-5 TRBV27 TRBD1
CASSQGRGDGYTF TGTGCCAGCAGCCAAGGGAGGGGCGATGGCTACACCTTC . TRBJ1-2 TRBV7-2 .
CASSIRDTLSTGELFF TGTGCCAGTAGTATAAGGGATACACTATCCACCGGGGAGCTGTTTTTT . TRBJ2-2 TRBV19 .
CSARVMGDTTNEKLFF TGCAGTGCTAGAGTTATGGGGGATACAACTAATGAAAAACTGTTTTTT . TRBJ1-4 TRBV20-1 .
CASSITGSAETQYF TGTGCCAGTAGTATAACAGGGTCCGCCGAGACCCAGTACTTC . TRBJ2-5 TRBV19 .
CASSLDLAASTDTQYF TGTGCCAGCAGCTTAGATCTAGCGGCTAGCACAGATACGCAGTATTTT . TRBJ2-3 TRBV11-2 TRBD2
CASSPTTVDYNEQFF TGTGCCAGCAGTCCAACGACGGTAGACTACAATGAGCAGTTCTTC once TRBJ2-1 TRBV28 .
CASSQEVGVNTGELFF TGCGCCAGCAGCCAAGAAGTAGGAGTGAACACCGGGGAGCTGTTTTTT . TRBJ2-2 TRBV4-1 .
CSARAQGLNTGELFF TGCAGTGCTAGAGCGCAGGGGCTGAACACCGGGGAGCTGTTTTTT . TRBJ2-2 TRBV20-1 .
CASSLLGDQPQHF TGTGCCAGCAGCTTACTGGGGGATCAGCCCCAGCATTTT . TRBJ1-5 TRBV7-2 .
CASSPYRDSRETQYF TGTGCCAGCAGCCCGTACCGGGACAGCAGAGAGACCCAGTACTTC . TRBJ2-5 TRBV7-9 TRBD1
CASSFNTGLSTEAFF TGTGCCAGCAGTTTCAACACAGGGCTGAGCACTGAAGCTTTCTTT . TRBJ1-1 TRBV6-5 .
CASSQDEGFNQPQHF TGCGCCAGCAGCCAAGATGAGGGGTTTAATCAGCCCCAGCATTTT . TRBJ1-5 TRBV4-3 .
CASRAGMGAGGSNEQFF TGTGCCAGCAGAGCAGGGATGGGAGCGGGAGGGAGCAATGAGCAGTTCTTC . TRBJ2-1 TRBV12-3/TRBV12-4 TRBD2